This T cell receptor (beta chain) derives from a study of cytomegalovirus exposure and HLA in healthy donors. Findings of the study overall: Earlier results showed most TCR beta V segments being productive about 87% or about 30% of the time.

With regard to this clone: Antigen unknown.

The CDR3 contains 19 residues. V was pared by 4 bases and J by 1 base, with 12 bases of the junction left unmatched. Germline V gives CDR1 SGHRS, CDR2 YFSETQ. The PCR made use of 60 Vbeta and 13 Jbeta primers. The repertoire was sequenced with immunoSEQ multiplex PCR; TCRdb's copy has only in-frame clones and lacks some. In the table there are about 120,000 clones, approximately 9.4% of which are singletons. The V call is TRBV5-1, the J call TRBJ2-1; 12 nucleotides match TRBD1. Sequences were obtained from PBMCs. The TCR was taken from a young man in good health and CMV-seronegative. The CDR3 reads CASSQPGQGAPRSYNEQFF. The DNA of the CDR3 is TGCGCCAGCAGCCAGCCGGGACAGGGGGCTCCAAGATCCTACAATGAGCAGTTCTTC.